The 20 T cell receptor beta chains in this list originate from one sample, sequenced in a study of blood T cells in healthy people across ages. Alongside a J-beta primer mix, a sample-barcoded 5' primer served in a second PCR lasting about 7 to 12 cycles. TCRdb recomputed calls from the 5' RACE reads with MiXCR, one row per CDR3 protein. The data hold approximately 1.5 million distinct CDR3 sequences, with less than 45% observed a single time. Input material: blood. These TCRs come from a woman under 30 in good health.

This clonotype has at least ten counts. The V and J genes are TRBV27 and TRBJ2-3; D gene unclear. The CDR3 covers 14 residues. Germline CDR1 reads MNHEY; CDR2 reads SMNVEV (reference sequence). With 3 bases removed from V and 0 bases from J, the gap between germline ends came to 7 bases. The CDR3 DNA reads as TGTGCCAGCAGTTTCCAGAGAAGCACAGATACGCAGTATTTT. Its protein product is CASSFQRSTDTQYF.

The count of this clonotype is one. The chain recombines TRBV9 with TRBJ2-5; possibly TRBD1 for D (6 bases). The J call may be in error: the DNA end matches TRBJ2-7 better. There are 14 residues in the CDR3. Germline V lookup: CDR1 SGDLS, CDR2 YYNGEE. The CDR3: CASRLSGTIGEQYF. The CDR3 DNA reads TGTGCCAGCAGGCTTTCCGGGACAATCGGCGAGCAGTACTTC.

CDR3 amino acids: CSADKGMNTEAFF. DNA for the CDR3: TGCAGTGCCGACAAGGGCATGAACACTGAAGCTTTCTTT. The chain is built from TRBV20-1 and TRBJ1-1; no definite D call. The germline gives CDR1 DFQATT, CDR2 SNEGSKA (reference sequence). CDR3 length: 13 amino acids. V was clipped by 6 bases and J by 0 bases, with 11 bases between them.

This clonotype showed up just a few times. This chain uses TRBV7-2 with TRBJ2-3, with D perhaps TRBD2 (6 bases). CDR1 is SGHTA, CDR2 FQGNSA, per germline. The CDR3 has 15 residues. V shed 5 bases and J shed 1 base, with 13 bases lying between them. As DNA, the CDR3 is TGTGCCAGCAGCCGGCGCTCGGGAGGCACAGATACGCAGTATTTT. Translated: CASSRRSGGTDTQYF.

The chain joins TRBV7-6 to TRBJ2-7; D assignment may be TRBD1 or TRBD2 (6 bases each). Trimming left V 4 bases short and J 3 bases short, with 22 bases between. The V gene's germline CDR1 is SGHVS and CDR2 FNYEAQ. This CDR3 has 17 residues. The chain's CDR3 is CASSSPSGAVFGYEQYF. The CDR3 nucleotides are TGTGCCAGCAGCTCCCCCTCGGGGGCAGTATTTGGCTACGAGCAGTACTTC.

In this sample, this clonotype turned up a few times. The CDR3 here is CASSQGLWGYTF. The CDR3 nucleotides read TGTGCCAGCAGCCAGGGCCTATGGGGCTACACCTTC. The V and J genes are TRBV3-1 and TRBJ1-2, with D unclear. Germline V lookup: CDR1 LGHDT, CDR2 YNNKEL (reference sequence). V shed 3 bases and J shed 8 bases, with 10 bases lying between them. The CDR3 has 12 amino acids.

This clonotype appeared a few times. The rearrangement links TRBV27 to TRBJ1-5; TRBD1 matches at 9 bases. Germline assignment: CDR1 MNHEY and CDR2 SMNVEV (reference sequence). The V segment lost 8 bases and the J segment 7 bases; nucleotides outside the gene matches: 6. The CDR3 sequence is 13 residues long. The DNA for the CDR3 is TGTGCCAGCTCACAGGGGGCGAGACAGCCCCAGCATTTT. This translates into CASSQGARQPQHF.

The rearrangement joins TRBV28 to TRBJ2-5, with TRBD2 matching over 7 bases. Germline-derived CDR1 and CDR2 are MDHEN and SYDVKM. This CDR3 has 19 residues. J lost 2 bases, V lost 3 bases, and 18 bases had no gene match. CDR3 loop: CASSFHLGVGGRAQETQYF. The CDR3 region has the DNA TGTGCCAGCAGTTTTCATTTGGGAGTTGGCGGGAGAGCGCAAGAGACCCAGTACTTC. Filled out from reference TRBV28 and TRBJ2-5, the complete variable domain reads DVKVTQSSRYLVKRTGEKVFLECVQDMDHENMFWYRQDPGLGLRLIYFSYDVKMKEKGDIPEGYSVSREKKERFSLILESASTNQTSMYLCASSFHLGVGGRAQETQYFGPGTRLLVL.

The V and J genes are TRBV4-3 and TRBJ1-6; no clear D gene. The CDR3 consists of 17 residues. Trimming took 1 base from V and 7 from J, leaving 17 bases between them. Germline V lookup: CDR1 LGHNA, CDR2 YSLEER. CDR3 loop: CASSQGPAGVPNSPLHF. The CDR3 region has the DNA TGCGCCAGCAGCCAAGGTCCCGCGGGAGTTCCGAATTCACCCCTCCACTTT.

The gene calls are TRBV27 and TRBJ1-4; unclear D gene. Germline values: CDR1 MNHEY, CDR2 SMNVEV (reference sequence). The CDR3 covers 12 residues. Trimming cost V 6 bases and J 12 bases, with 14 bases left between them. The CDR3 DNA is TGTGCCAGCAGCCGAAATCACCGGGAACTGTTTTTT. Its translation is CASSRNHRELFF.

The CDR3 DNA reads TGTGCCAGCAGTCCACTACGGGTGGGGGCTTTCTTT. This sequence encodes CASSPLRVGAFF. The rearrangement links TRBV28 to TRBJ1-1; D is uncertain. Trimming stripped 5 bases from V and 11 bases from J, with 15 bases between. Germline V gives CDR1 MDHEN, CDR2 SYDVKM. The CDR3 is made up of 12 amino acids.

The rearrangement uses TRBV28 and TRBJ2-3, with 7 bases identical to TRBD1. Germline assignment: CDR1 MDHEN and CDR2 SYDVKM. The CDR3 runs 18 residues. The V and J ends lost 4 bases and 1 base, in that order; junction bases with no gene match: 14. CDR3 sequence (DNA): TGTGCCAGCAGTTCTCTAACTTACAGGGGCCAGGGCACAGATACGCAGTATTTT. It translates to CASSSLTYRGQGTDTQYF.

The gene calls are TRBV27 and TRBJ2-1; a possible D gene is TRBD2 (5 bases). Germline V gives CDR1 MNHEY, CDR2 SMNVEV (reference sequence). Trimming cost V 2 bases and J 9 bases, with 17 bases left between them. This CDR3 has 15 residues. CDR3 sequence: CASSLVAGSPPEQFF. CDR3 nucleotide sequence: TGTGCCAGCAGTTTAGTGGCGGGCTCGCCCCCTGAGCAGTTCTTC.

The chain is built from TRBV4-1 and TRBJ2-5; D call uncertain. V was cut by 4 bases and J by 1 base, with 10 bases left in between. The CDR3 has 14 residues. Per the germline V gene, CDR1 is MGHRA and CDR2 is YSYEKL. This chain's CDR3 is CASSLATTQETQYF. The CDR3 DNA is TGCGCCAGCAGCCTAGCAACTACCCAAGAGACCCAGTACTTC.

This clonotype was seen once. The chain is built from TRBV29-1 and TRBJ2-7; possible D gene TRBD2, 5 bases. Germline CDR1 reads SQVTM; CDR2 reads ANQGSEA. The V gene lost 1 base and the J gene lost 7 bases, with 17 bases spanning the gap. The CDR3 totals 14 residues. CDR3 DNA sequence: TGCAGCGTTGAAGGTCCTAGCTGGTACAATGAGCAGTACTTC. Translation: CSVEGPSWYNEQYF.

The gene calls are TRBV21-1 and TRBJ2-4; the table's TRBD2 call for D was not verified on the DNA. TRBV21-1 is flagged as a pseudogene. The CDR3 extends over 17 amino acids. DNA of the CDR3: TGTGCCAGCAGCAAAGCGCTGGGAGGGAACGCCAAAAACATTCAGTACTTC. Its protein product is CASSKALGGNAKNIQYF.

This clonotype showed up just a few times. This chain connects TRBV27 to TRBJ2-7, with 8 positions matching TRBD2. In germline, CDR1 is MNHEY, CDR2 SMNVEV (reference sequence). This CDR3 has 16 amino acids. V shed 4 bases and J 6 bases; nucleotides not matched to a gene: 14. CDR3 DNA: TGTGCCAGCAGTTCCAGGGTAACTAGCGGAAAAACCGAGCAGTACTTC. The encoded protein is CASSSRVTSGKTEQYF.

This clonotype has just a few counts. The chain is built from TRBV29-1 and TRBJ2-7, with D perhaps TRBD1 (6 bases). This CDR3 region has 13 residues. The germline gives CDR1 SQVTM, CDR2 ANQGSEA. Trimming took off 6 bases at V and 0 bases at J, with 12 bases between the two ends. Here the CDR3 DNA reads TGCAGCGTCGTGACGACAGGCTCCTACGAGCAGTACTTC. This translates into CSVVTTGSYEQYF.

The chain employs TRBV4-1 and TRBJ2-7, with D unresolved. CDR3 length: 14 amino acids. Germline assignment: CDR1 MGHRA and CDR2 YSYEKL. V lost 1 base to trimming and J lost 0 bases, with 7 bases between them. The DNA for the CDR3 is TGCGCCAGCAGCCAAGTTCAAACCTCCTACGAGCAGTACTTC. This translates into CASSQVQTSYEQYF.

The V and J genes are TRBV12-3 or TRBV12-4 and TRBJ1-1; D unclear. The CDR3 has 14 residues. Trimming took 2 bases from V and 0 from J, leaving 7 bases between them. The CDR3 sequence: CASSLSPLNTEAFF. The CDR3, as DNA: TGTGCCAGCAGTTTATCCCCGTTGAACACTGAAGCTTTCTTT.